Each of the 2 T cell receptor beta chains below was sequenced from the same sample in a study of blood T cell repertoires in COVID-19. Only in-frame clones appear in the TCRdb table, and some are missing; sequencing was by immunoSEQ multiplex PCR. The data contain roughly 64,000 clones, 84% of them singletons. Material: peripheral blood. The receptor source for this set is a woman aged 55-69 years with acute or convalescent COVID-19.

This sequence joins TRBV10-3 and TRBJ2-3, with TRBD2 matching 11 bases. Germline V gene sequence: CDR1 ENHRY, CDR2 SYGVKD. Unmatched junction bases numbered 12, after V lost 4 bases and J lost 6 bases. There are 17 residues in the CDR3. Written as DNA, the CDR3 is TGTGCCATCAGTGTTTCTAGCGGGGGGCAGTTAGGGGATACGCAGTATTTT. Protein sequence: CAISVSSGGQLGDTQYF.

This rearrangement joins TRBV2 to TRBJ2-7; D is perhaps TRBD2 (6 bases). CDR3 length: 15 residues. Trimming stripped 2 bases from V and 0 bases from J, with 11 bases between. From germline, CDR1 is SNHLY and CDR2 FYNNEI. The CDR3 region has the DNA TGTGCCAGCAGTGAAAAGGGAGGTAGCTCCTACGAGCAGTACTTC. As protein: CASSEKGGSSYEQYF.